This T cell receptor (beta chain) was retrieved from a study of blood T cell repertoires in COVID-19. Sequencing used immunoSEQ multiplex PCR; TCRdb keeps in-frame clones, though not all of them. The sample lists 140,000 to 150,000 clones; around 72% were seen once. The V segment lost 0 bases and the J segment 2 bases; nucleotides outside the gene matches: 5. In germline, CDR1 is SGDLS, CDR2 YYNGEE. The CDR3 has 15 residues. The receptor was derived from a woman aged 60-75 years with acute or convalescent COVID-19. This chain links TRBV9 with TRBJ2-7, with TRBD2 matching 7 bases. Sequencing was carried out using peripheral blood. CDR3 protein: CASSVGGGSTYEQYF. In DNA form, the CDR3 reads TGTGCCAGCAGCGTAGGAGGCGGGAGTACCTACGAGCAGTACTTC. The full variable domain, with the rest looked up from reference TRBV9 and TRBJ2-7, is DSGVTQTPKHLITATGQRVTLRCSPRSGDLSVYWYQQSLDQGLQFLIQYYNGEERAKGNILERFSAQQFPDLHSELNLSSLELGDSALYFCASSVGGGSTYEQYFGPGTRLTVT.